Listed here are 25 T cell receptor beta chains from one sample, sequenced in a study of blood T cell repertoires in COVID-19. Libraries were prepared by immunoSEQ multiplex PCR; TCRdb keeps only in-frame clonotypes and omits some of them. The repertoire holds fewer than 700,000 clones, with 85% to 90% as singletons. The specimen sequenced was peripheral blood. Every receptor here comes from a woman in her 50s with COVID-19, enrolled during active disease.

The V call is TRBV18, the J call TRBJ1-2; possible D gene TRBD1, 5 bases. V lost 2 bases to trimming and J lost 0 bases, with 7 bases between them. The germline CDR1 and CDR2 sequences are KGHSH and LQKENI. The CDR3 contains 14 residues. CDR3 amino acids: CASSPSGSNYGYTF. CDR3 bases: TGTGCCAGCTCACCATCAGGGTCTAACTATGGCTACACCTTC.

The genes are TRBV19 and TRBJ2-3; possibly TRBD1 for D (6 bases). The ends were cut back, 6 bases at V and 3 bases at J, with 7 bases in the middle. The germline gives CDR1 LNHDA, CDR2 SQIVND (reference sequence). CDR3 size: 12 residues. The CDR3: CASRQGTDTQYF. The CDR3 region has the DNA TGTGCCAGTAGACAGGGAACAGATACGCAGTATTTT.

This chain uses TRBV6-5 with TRBJ2-5, with D unclear. The V gene's germline CDR1 is MNHEY and CDR2 SVGAGI. V lost 5 bases and J 4 bases, leaving 11 bases between the germline ends. The CDR3 extends over 13 amino acids. CDR3 sequence reads: CASSPNHGETQYF. CDR3 DNA: TGTGCCAGCAGTCCTAATCATGGAGAGACCCAGTACTTC.

This chain uses TRBV28 with TRBJ1-2; 11 bases match TRBD1. This CDR3 comprises 16 residues. Germline CDR1 is MDHEN and CDR2 is SYDVKM. The V and J ends lost 6 bases and 2 bases, in that order; junction bases with no gene match: 8. The CDR3 here is CASRFSGQGANYGYTF. In DNA form, the CDR3 reads TGTGCCAGCAGGTTTTCCGGACAGGGGGCAAACTATGGCTACACCTTC.

The CDR3 protein is CASTTLRHTEAFF. CDR3 coding DNA: TGTGCCAGTACCACCTTGCGGCACACTGAAGCTTTCTTT. J is TRBJ1-1 and V is TRBV19; D gene uncertain. CDR3 length: 13 amino acids. Germline values: CDR1 LNHDA, CDR2 SQIVND (reference sequence). Trimming took 7 bases from V and 3 from J, leaving 12 bases between them.

The chain employs TRBV5-1 and TRBJ1-6; D gene unclear. CDR3 size: 14 residues. Germline V gives CDR1 SGHRS, CDR2 YFSETQ. The germline V and J ends were trimmed by 2 bases and 6 bases, with 9 bases remaining between them. The CDR3 nucleotides read TGCGCCAGCAGCTTCGCGGAGGGTAATTCACCCCTCCACTTT. Translating it yields CASSFAEGNSPLHF.

The chain couples TRBV6-1 to TRBJ1-3; D ambiguous. V dropped 0 bases and J dropped 0 bases, with 12 bases sitting between them. The CDR3 spans 17 residues. CDR1 MNHNS and CDR2 SASEGT come from the germline V gene. CDR3 sequence (DNA): TGTGCCAGCAGTGAAGCGACACCGACTAGCTCTGGAAACACCATATATTTT. This sequence encodes CASSEATPTSSGNTIYF.

The chain joins TRBV3-1 (or the pseudogene TRBV3-2) to TRBJ1-2, with a tentative D call TRBD1 (6 bases). V lost 7 bases to trimming and J lost 2 bases, with 17 bases between them. The CDR3 covers 15 residues. From germline, CDR1 is LGHDT and CDR2 YNNKEL (reference sequence). CDR3 DNA sequence: TGTGCCAGCACGCTAGGCCACAGGGCAAACTATGGCTACACCTTC. It codes for CASTLGHRANYGYTF.

In DNA form, the CDR3 reads TGTGCCAGCTCACCATCCTCCGCAGGCTCTACCTACGAGCAGTACTTC. Amino acid sequence: CASSPSSAGSTYEQYF. This chain links TRBV18 with TRBJ2-7; D gene unclear. Deletions cut 2 bases from V and 2 bases from J, with 16 bases between. Germline CDR1 reads KGHSH; CDR2 reads LQKENI. This CDR3 has 16 amino acids.

This chain's CDR3 is CSVMTATNEKLFF. CDR3 DNA sequence: TGCAGCGTTATGACAGCAACTAATGAAAAACTGTTTTTT. V usage is TRBV29-1 and J usage is TRBJ1-4, with TRBD1 as a possible D gene (5 bases). Germline CDR1 reads SQVTM; CDR2 reads ANQGSEA. V lost 5 bases, J lost 0 bases, and 7 bases lay in between. The CDR3 has 13 amino acids.

The chain combines TRBV6-2 or TRBV6-3 with TRBJ2-1; the match to TRBD2 covers 8 bases. Trimming at V came to 3 bases and at J to 3 bases, leaving 10 bases not matched to a gene. CDR1 is MNHEY, CDR2 SVGEGT, per germline. The CDR3 consists of 17 residues. The CDR3 region has the DNA TGTGCCAGCAGTTATAATTCAGGCGGGGGGCACTACAATGAGCAGTTCTTC. Translating it yields CASSYNSGGGHYNEQFF.

This clone was observed a few times. The V gene is TRBV24-1, the J gene TRBJ1-2; D not certain. Germline V gene lookup returns CDR1 KGHDR and CDR2 SFDVKD. V was trimmed by 3 bases and J by 7 bases, leaving 17 bases between them. This CDR3 is 15 amino acids long. This CDR3 reads CATSDHMTAGGGYTF. The CDR3 nucleotides are TGTGCCACCAGTGATCATATGACGGCGGGCGGTGGCTACACCTTC.

This chain joins TRBV9 and TRBJ2-1; a weak D match, TRBD2 (6 bases). Germline CDR1 and CDR2: SGDLS and YYNGEE. The CDR3 is 15 residues long. Deletions cut 0 bases from V and 4 bases from J, with 11 bases between. The DNA of the CDR3 is TGTGCCAGCAGCGTAGTCGACGGGGGTTACAATGAGCAGTTCTTC. Its translation: CASSVVDGGYNEQFF.

The count of this clone is one. The chain couples TRBV12-5 to TRBJ2-2, with D perhaps TRBD1 (7 bases). The CDR3 has 14 residues. Trimming removed 6 bases at V and 7 bases at J, with 15 bases between. The germline gives CDR1 LGHNT, CDR2 FRNRAP. The CDR3 DNA follows: TGTGCTAGTGGCCGACAGGGAGGTCGCGGGGAGCTGTTTTTT. It codes for CASGRQGGRGELFF.

The rearrangement uses TRBV7-9 and TRBJ1-2; no clear D gene. The CDR3 runs to 12 residues. Germline lookup yields CDR1 SEHNR and CDR2 FQNEAQ (reference sequence). V lost 3 bases to trimming and J lost 8 bases, with 10 bases between them. The CDR3 sequence: CASSLGAKGYTF. The CDR3 DNA is TGTGCCAGCAGCTTGGGAGCCAAGGGCTACACCTTC.

The CDR3, as DNA: TGTGCCAGCAGCGGCGTGCTCGGCGGACTCTCTGGAAACACCATATATTTT. This sequence encodes CASSGVLGGLSGNTIYF. The chain links TRBV5-8 to TRBJ1-3; D unresolved. This CDR3 has 17 amino acids. Trimming pared 4 bases from V and 0 bases from J, leaving 17 bases between. Germline V CDR1 and CDR2: SGHTS, YDEGEE.

This clone was counted only a few times. The chain carries TRBV15 and TRBJ2-7; 7 nucleotides agree with TRBD2. There are 14 residues in the CDR3. Germline-derived CDR1 and CDR2 are LNHNV and YYDKDF (reference sequence). V gave up 3 bases and J gave up 3 bases; unmatched junction bases: 5. The CDR3 loop reads CATSRGGENYEQYF. The CDR3 DNA is TGTGCCACCAGCAGGGGAGGGGAGAACTACGAGCAGTACTTC. The variable domain in full, with the rest retrieved from reference TRBV15 and TRBJ2-7, is DAMVIQNPRYQVTQFGKPVTLSCSQTLNHNVMYWYQQKSSQAPKLLFHYYDKDFNNEADTPDNFQSRRPNTSFCFLDIRSPGLGDTAMYLCATSRGGENYEQYFGPGTRLTVT.

This clone has just one count. The chain joins TRBV6-5 to TRBJ2-1; D call uncertain. Germline assignment: CDR1 MNHEY and CDR2 SVGAGI. The ends were cut back, 3 bases at V and 4 bases at J, with 13 bases in the middle. This CDR3 comprises 15 residues. CDR3 protein: CASSYTTSLYNEQFF. The DNA for the CDR3 is TGTGCCAGCAGTTATACCACTTCCCTATACAATGAGCAGTTCTTC.

The chain links TRBV5-1 to TRBJ1-1, with D tentatively TRBD1 (5 bases). Trimming took off 3 bases at V and 1 base at J, with 7 bases between the two ends. This CDR3 has 13 residues. Germline CDR1 reads SGHRS; CDR2 reads YFSETQ. As DNA, the CDR3 is TGCGCCAGCAGCTCCAGGGAGAACACTGAAGCTTTCTTT. It codes for CASSSRENTEAFF. Full variable domain (missing parts from reference TRBV5-1 and TRBJ1-1): KAGVTQTPRYLIKTRGQQVTLSCSPISGHRSVSWYQQTPGQGLQFLFEYFSETQRNKGNFPGRFSGRQFSNSRSEMNVSTLELGDSALYLCASSSRENTEAFFGQGTRLTVV.

The chain carries TRBV11-1 and TRBJ2-1; the match to TRBD2 covers 9 bases. The CDR3 sequence is 14 residues long. V was clipped by 9 bases and J by 5 bases; unmatched bases: 8. Germline CDR1 is SGHAT and CDR2 is FQDESV (reference sequence). CDR3 region: CARGPLAGHNEQFF. The CDR3 DNA follows: TGTGCCAGGGGACCGCTAGCGGGGCACAATGAGCAGTTCTTC.

The chain joins TRBV28 to TRBJ1-1; TRBD1 aligns across 10 bases. The germline gives CDR1 MDHEN, CDR2 SYDVKM. Germline trimming cut 4 bases from V and 2 bases from J; bases unmatched to any gene: 16. This CDR3 is built from 19 residues. The CDR3 region has the DNA TGTGCCAGCAGTTCTCGTTCTTACCGGGACAGGGGATCTAACACTGAAGCTTTCTTT. Its translation: CASSSRSYRDRGSNTEAFF.

This chain joins TRBV5-4 and TRBJ2-7; 8 bases are shared with TRBD2. This CDR3 spans 14 amino acids. Germline V gene data show CDR1 as SGHNT and CDR2 as YYREEE (reference sequence). V dropped 4 bases and J dropped 7; count of bases not matched to a gene: 10. CDR3 in DNA: TGTGCCAGCAGCGTGGGACTAGAACTACGGGAGCAGTACTTC. Its protein is CASSVGLELREQYF.

This rearrangement joins TRBV5-5 to TRBJ2-3; D unresolved. Trimming took 0 bases from V and 0 from J, leaving 11 bases between them. CDR3 length: 16 amino acids. The germline V gene encodes CDR1 SGHKS and CDR2 YYEKEE (reference sequence). CDR3 amino acids: CASSLVRFPSTDTQYF. The CDR3 bases are TGTGCCAGCAGCTTGGTCAGATTCCCTAGCACAGATACGCAGTATTTT.

The chain combines TRBV5-1 with TRBJ2-3; 8 bases map to TRBD2. Trimming took 0 bases from V and 6 from J; bases not matched to a gene: 6. Germline CDR1 reads SGHRS; CDR2 reads YFSETQ. The CDR3 has 15 amino acids. The CDR3 bases are TGCGCCAGCAGCTTGGAAGCGGGGGTGTTTGATACGCAGTATTTT. Encoded protein: CASSLEAGVFDTQYF.

This chain joins TRBV12-3 or TRBV12-4 and TRBJ2-1, with D maybe TRBD2 (5 bases). Trimming stripped 10 bases from V and 0 bases from J, with 10 bases between. The CDR3 covers 13 residues. The CDR3 sequence is CAIVGSSYNEQFF. In DNA form, the CDR3 reads TGTGCCATTGTGGGGAGCTCCTACAATGAGCAGTTCTTC.